This T cell receptor (beta chain) was profiled in a study of T-cell reconstitution after alpha-beta-depleted transplantation in children. This clonotype was seen many times. Its antigen is undetermined. Study-level findings and limits: From newly produced T cells came most of the T-cell counts and diversity one year after transplant. Surviving thymic progenitors and recipient T cells were the source of high TCRbeta diversity at day 60 in some patients. Expanded graft clones numbering several hundred reportedly gave rise to alpha-beta T cells about two months after transplant.

Unique molecular identifiers were built into the TCRbeta library. TCRdb re-called the PCR reads with MiXCR, one entry per CDR3 protein. The repertoire holds fewer than 500,000 distinct CDR3 sequences, with over 40% as singletons. The TCR sequence derives from a girl aged 2 to 9 with aplastic anemia, due to receive a stem cell transplant. Here the sequenced sample was PBMCs, taken before TCRalphabeta/CD19-depleted stem cell transplant.

CDR3 in DNA: TGCGCCAGCAGCTTGGACAGGGTGCAGGAAGAGCAGTACTTC. The encoded protein is CASSLDRVQEEQYF. The rearrangement joins TRBV5-1 to TRBJ2-7, with D perhaps matching TRBD1 (6 bases). Germline V lookup: CDR1 SGHRS, CDR2 YFSETQ. This CDR3 comprises 14 residues. Deletions cut 0 bases from V and 7 bases from J, with 14 bases between.